This paragraph reports one T cell receptor beta chain. No cognate antigen has been identified for it. It has no much larger one-base neighbor in the sample; base qualities were not kept. According to the germline V gene, CDR1 reads MDHEN and CDR2 reads SYDVKM. V loses 2 bases of germline sequence and J loses 4 bases, and the interval between the two ends is 16 bases. The CDR3, from cysteine to phenylalanine, totals 16 residues. Just CDR3 DNA is preserved here, 48 bases in frame from base 1. Moderately to severely active disease, a Clinical Activity Score of at least 3, a NOSPECS grade of at least 4, and a duration under 3 months were present in ophthalmopathy patients. Patients with uncontrolled infections, other autoimmune diseases, pregnancy or lactation were excluded. Diagnoses were established on the basis of clinical symptoms, serum thyroxine and TRAb, thyroid ultrasound, and orbital computed tomography. PBMCs were separated from 8 to 10 ml of fresh peripheral blood using Ficoll-Paque density gradient centrifugation. Total RNA was extracted with Trizol reagent, and quality was checked on an Agilent 2100 Bioanalyzer.

The sample comes from a study of T cells in Graves' hyperthyroidism and ophthalmopathy (dated by TCRdb to between 2018 and 2021). Study-level background: Peripheral blood samples were taken at initial diagnosis, before any treatment was given. After sampling, hyperthyroidism patients received methimazole starting at 30 mg daily, and ophthalmopathy patients received high-dose intravenous methylprednisolone. According to the paper, TCR Vbeta CDR3 sequencing was carried out on approximately 140 peripheral blood samples, which came from more than 40 ophthalmopathy, approximately 72 hyperthyroidism and around 17 progressor patients. The 95 to 100 discovery patients were divided at random into training and test sets in a 7:3 ratio. In several Graves' hyperthyroidism patients, the study also compared T-cell repertoires from thyroid tissue with T-cell repertoires from blood. An independent validation cohort of under 20 hyperthyroidism patients and more than 15 patients who later progressed to ophthalmopathy tested prospective prediction of ophthalmopathy. A discovery cohort of about a hundred patients, 43 with Graves' ophthalmopathy and approximately 60 with stable Graves' hyperthyroidism, was used to find distinguishing TCR V-J signatures.

The TCR beta CDR3 regions were amplified from the RNA transcripts. The first round of RT-PCR for the TCR CDR3 was performed with the HTBI primer set and the Qiagen OneStep RT-PCR kit. Libraries were constructed in a second round of multiplex PCR, after which size selection and purification were performed. Libraries were sequenced paired-end with 100 bp reads on an Illumina HiSeq2000. The authors' analysis ran thus. SOAPnuke was used to process the raw data, throwing out any read that contained adapters or uncalled bases, had a mean Phred below 15, or lacked an exact constant-primer or identifier match. COPE v1.2.5 was used to merge the high-quality paired reads, and each unique nucleotide sequence was defined as a clonotype. MiTCR v1.1 was used to align clonotypes to the IMGT TRBV, TRBD and TRBJ reference segments. Only V-J combinations with frequency above 0.0001, covering 99.2% of repertoires, were analysed. A TCS score was defined as the ratio between F50 (clonal expansion) and ExV (chaos), using BLOSUM62-based TCRdist between CDR3 peptides within each V-J. Welch's t-statistics and random forest reduced just over 500 V-J features to 13, which were used in a naive Bayes classifier (R e1071). TCRdb itself trimmed the public reads at Q25 with fastp, ran MiXCR and retained productive beta chains. CDR3 protein sequences are deduplicated, and each keeps its most common genes and DNA. TCRdb's processing, not the authors' own work, is the source of the V and J calls. For this sample the table gives roughly 500,000 distinct CDR3 sequences, of which roughly 22% were detected only once. The top ten clones comprise 45% to 50% of the sample.

Study-level results and caveats: Most expanded thyroid clonotypes (frequency above 0.001) were also found in blood, which suggests that blood repertoires may mirror thyroid immune responses. In cross-validation, a model built on a 13 V-J signature told ophthalmopathy apart from stable hyperthyroidism with 85% to 90% sensitivity and approximately 84% specificity, and in testing the same model reached 80%/75%. Sample size was not statistically predetermined, and blinding of investigators to group allocation was not performed. In validation, the model predicted progression to ophthalmopathy a median of roughly 6.5 months before onset, with 65% to 71% sensitivity and roughly 77% specificity.

Sequencing used blood. The rearranged chain carries TRBV28 and TRBJ2-3, and possibly TRBD1, on 6 matching bases. This clonotype originated in a woman in her 70s with Graves' ophthalmopathy. The DNA reads as follows: TGTGCCAGCAGTTTAAATCCGGGACAAAGGTCAGATACGCAGTATTTT. The encoded protein is CASSLNPGQRSDTQYF. Joined to the reference TRBV28 and TRBJ2-3 proteins, this CDR3 gives the full variable domain: DVKVTQSSRYLVKRTGEKVFLECVQDMDHENMFWYRQDPGLGLRLIYFSYDVKMKEKGDIPEGYSVSREKKERFSLILESASTNQTSMYLCASSLNPGQRSDTQYFGPGTRLTVL.